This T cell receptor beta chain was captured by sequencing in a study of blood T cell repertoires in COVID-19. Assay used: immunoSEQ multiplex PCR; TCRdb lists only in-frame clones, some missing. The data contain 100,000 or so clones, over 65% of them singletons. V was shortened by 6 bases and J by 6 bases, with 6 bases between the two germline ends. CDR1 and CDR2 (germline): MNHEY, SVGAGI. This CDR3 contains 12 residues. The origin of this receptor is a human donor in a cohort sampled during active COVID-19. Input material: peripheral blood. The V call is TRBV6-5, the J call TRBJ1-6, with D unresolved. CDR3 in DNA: TGTGCCAGCAGCTTTGTTAATTCACCCCTCCACTTT. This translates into CASSFVNSPLHF.